Shown below are 11 T cell receptor beta chains from a single sample sequenced in a study of cytomegalovirus exposure and HLA in healthy donors. Amplification used 60 Vbeta primers and 13 Jbeta primers. Generated by immunoSEQ multiplex PCR, the TCRdb table keeps only in-frame clones and is missing some. In the table there are 100,000 or so clones, around 74% of which are singletons. Sequenced: PBMCs. These receptors all come from a middle-aged woman in good health and CMV-seropositive.

This clone was recorded a few times. CDR3 loop: CASSIEPITGEQYF. The CDR3 DNA follows: TGTGCCAGCAGTATAGAGCCTATAACCGGGGAGCAGTACTTC. The V gene is TRBV28, the J gene TRBJ2-7; D is unresolved. The CDR3 extends over 14 amino acids. V lost 5 bases to trimming and J lost 7 bases, with 18 bases between them. Germline V CDR1 and CDR2: MDHEN, SYDVKM.

Comments on this clone: Germline and junction disagree at one end, which may indicate a read error. This chain uses TRBV7-9 with TRBJ1-2; 8 bases align to TRBD1. This CDR3 comprises 15 residues. Germline CDR1 and CDR2: SEHNR and FQNEAQ (reference sequence). CDR3 bases: TGTTCCAGCAGCCTTACAGGGGGTGAGCTGAGAGGCTACACCTTC. Its protein is CSSSLTGGELRGYTF.

The rearrangement links TRBV21-1 to TRBJ1-5. TRBV21-1 is reported as a pseudogene. CDR3 length equals 21 residues. As DNA, the CDR3 is TGTGCCAGCAGCAAAGGGAAAGATATTTGGGGGGATCGGAAGCGCGATCAGCCCCAGCATTTT. It is translated as CASSKGKDIWGDRKRDQPQHF.

This clone was observed a single time. The V call is TRBV7-8, the J call TRBJ1-5, with D tentatively TRBD1 (6 bases). CDR3 length: 16 amino acids. Looked up from germline, CDR1 is SGHVS and CDR2 is FQNEAQ. V was shortened by 5 bases and J by 3 bases, with 17 bases between the two germline ends. CDR3 DNA: TGTGCCAGCAGCCCCACCACAGGGTTGTCCAATCAGCCCCAGCATTTT. Translated, it gives CASSPTTGLSNQPQHF.

This chain uses TRBV10-3 with TRBJ2-7, with TRBD2 matching 13 bases. Germline assignment: CDR1 ENHRY and CDR2 SYGVKD. This CDR3 spans 16 amino acids. For the CDR3, the DNA is TGTGCGCTACGGACTAGCGGGAGTGGGGCCGACTACGAGCAGTACTTC. Translation gives CALRTSGSGADYEQYF.

On this clone itself: One end of the junction does not line up with germline, which may come from a read error. V usage is TRBV15 and J usage is TRBJ2-2; possibly TRBD1 for D (6 bases). The germline V gene has CDR1 LNHNV and CDR2 YYDKDF (reference sequence). The CDR3 totals 17 residues. CDR3 sequence: CVTSRAQFRGATGELFF. The CDR3 nucleotides are TGTGTCACCAGCAGAGCCCAGTTCAGGGGAGCGACCGGGGAGCTGTTTTTT.

This clone was seen more than once but under ten times. V is TRBV15 and J is TRBJ2-5; TRBD1 matches 9 bases. The J call is in doubt because the DNA end fits TRBJ2-7 better. The CDR3 extends over 18 amino acids. The germline CDR1 and CDR2 sequences are LNHNV and YYDKDF (reference sequence). In DNA form, the CDR3 reads TGTGCCACCAGCAGAGCGAGAATGCCACGGACAGGGGCCTACGAGCAGTACTTC. Protein sequence: CATSRARMPRTGAYEQYF.

The V gene is TRBV27, the J gene TRBJ2-7; 7 nucleotides align to TRBD1. The germline gives CDR1 MNHEY, CDR2 SMNVEV (reference sequence). CDR3 length equals 16 residues. V was clipped by 5 bases and J by 3 bases; unmatched bases: 13. The CDR3 protein is CASSPSSGQLNYEQYF. The CDR3 nucleotides read TGTGCCAGCAGTCCTTCCTCGGGACAGCTAAACTACGAGCAGTACTTC.

This clone came up a few times. This chain links TRBV18 with TRBJ2-1; D may be TRBD1 (5 bases). The CDR3 runs to 15 residues. Trimming removed 2 bases at V and 5 bases at J, with 13 bases between. CDR1 is KGHSH and CDR2 is LQKENI in the germline V gene. The CDR3 loop reads CASSPGALPDNEQFF. The CDR3 DNA reads as TGTGCCAGCTCACCAGGGGCCCTTCCAGACAATGAGCAGTTCTTC.

This clone was counted a few times. The rearrangement uses TRBV5-1 and TRBJ2-3, with TRBD2 matching over 12 bases. Germline CDR1 reads SGHRS; CDR2 reads YFSETQ. J lost 2 bases, V lost 4 bases, and 14 bases had no gene match. There are 19 residues in the CDR3. Here the CDR3 DNA reads TGCGCCAGCAGCGGTATTAGGTTCCTAGCGGGAGGGGTCACAGATACGCAGTATTTT. Encoded protein: CASSGIRFLAGGVTDTQYF.

This clone was observed a handful of times. V usage is TRBV28 and J usage is TRBJ1-4; D may be TRBD1 (6 bases). With 5 bases removed from V and 8 bases from J, the gap between germline ends came to 18 bases. The CDR3 consists of 15 residues. The germline V gene has CDR1 MDHEN and CDR2 SYDVKM. CDR3: CASSLPGDVGEKLFF. The CDR3 DNA reads TGTGCCAGCAGTCTGCCAGGGGATGTGGGAGAAAAACTGTTTTTT.